Presented here are 26 T cell receptor beta chains from one specimen sequenced in a study of blood T cell repertoires in COVID-19. Data came from immunoSEQ multiplex PCR; TCRdb stores just in-frame clones and leaves some out. The table records 230,000 or so clones, 80% to 90% of them present only once. Sequenced: peripheral blood. These receptor sequences come from a woman aged 40 to 50 who had recovered from COVID-19.

The chain combines TRBV19 with TRBJ1-2; the D gene is possibly TRBD1 (6 bases). V lost 8 bases and J lost 8, with 15 bases in between. Germline V gene lookup returns CDR1 LNHDA and CDR2 SQIVND (reference sequence). This CDR3 comprises 12 residues. CDR3 sequence reads: CASSDRRRGYTF. Here the CDR3 DNA reads TGTGCCAGTTCAGACAGGCGGAGAGGCTACACCTTC.

V gene TRBV28 combines with J gene TRBJ1-2; D possibly corresponds to TRBD1 (6 bases). The V gene's germline CDR1 is MDHEN and CDR2 SYDVKM. This CDR3 is built from 16 residues. Trimming took off 2 bases at V and 2 bases at J, with 15 bases between the two ends. Written as DNA, the CDR3 is TGTGCCAGCAGTTTAAGAGGGGGAGTCTCCAACTATGGCTACACCTTC. As protein: CASSLRGGVSNYGYTF.

The chain is built from TRBV2 and TRBJ1-1, with D tentatively TRBD1 (5 bases). Per the germline V gene, CDR1 is SNHLY and CDR2 is FYNNEI. The CDR3 is 14 amino acids. The V end lost 4 bases, the J end lost 1 base, and 10 bases lay between the germline ends. CDR3 in amino acids: CASSGKGWNTEAFF. The CDR3 region has the DNA TGTGCCAGCAGTGGTAAGGGGTGGAACACTGAAGCTTTCTTT.

The V call is TRBV6-6, the J call TRBJ1-1; TRBD1 aligns across 8 bases. With 2 bases clipped from V and 0 bases from J, the junction kept 5 bases outside the gene matches. The CDR3 has 16 amino acids. Germline V gene lookup returns CDR1 MNHNY and CDR2 SVGAGI (reference sequence). CDR3 sequence: CASSYGQGGVNTEAFF. Written as DNA, the CDR3 is TGTGCCAGCAGTTACGGACAGGGAGGGGTGAACACTGAAGCTTTCTTT.

J is TRBJ1-5 and V is TRBV5-5; 10 bases match TRBD1. This CDR3 spans 16 amino acids. The V and J ends lost 4 bases and 6 bases, in that order; junction bases with no gene match: 10. Germline CDR1 reads SGHKS; CDR2 reads YYEKEE (reference sequence). This CDR3 is CASSHRGTGVFQPQHF. In nucleotides, the CDR3 is TGTGCCAGCAGCCACCGCGGGACAGGGGTTTTTCAGCCCCAGCATTTT.

In the case of this clone: This specimen includes other DNA sequences encoding the same CDR3. The CDR3 bases are TGTGCCAGCAGCCCAGGGACAGCCGGAAACACCATATATTTT. Its protein product is CASSPGTAGNTIYF. J is TRBJ1-3 and V is TRBV7-9; 7 nucleotides line up with TRBD1. After removal of 5 bases from V and 4 bases from J, the junction contained 5 bases not matched to a gene. Per the germline V gene, CDR1 is SEHNR and CDR2 is FQNEAQ (reference sequence). The length of the CDR3 is 14 residues.

The CDR3 nucleotides are TGTGCCATCAGTGAGTCATCTAGCGCTGTCACTGAGCAGTTCTTC. Its translation is CAISESSSAVTEQFF. The V call is TRBV10-3, the J call TRBJ2-1, with D maybe TRBD2 (6 bases). Germline V lookup: CDR1 ENHRY, CDR2 SYGVKD. The CDR3 length is 15 residues. The V end was cut by 0 bases, the J end by 9 bases, with 15 bases between.

This chain's CDR3 is CASSYRSKLGTGGGDEQFF. For the CDR3, the DNA is TGTGCCAGCAGCTACCGTTCGAAGCTCGGGACAGGGGGCGGGGATGAGCAGTTCTTC. The chain joins TRBV21-1 to TRBJ2-1; the D segment call TRBD1 is taken from the table without a DNA check. TRBV21-1 is listed as a pseudogene. The CDR3 extends over 19 amino acids.

The CDR3 protein is CASSPGANPTNYGYTF. In DNA form, the CDR3 reads TGTGCCAGTAGCCCAGGGGCCAACCCTACTAACTATGGCTACACCTTC. This sequence joins TRBV19 and TRBJ1-2; perhaps TRBD1 as D (6 bases). Between the trimmed V and J ends, which lost 6 bases and 0 bases, there was a span of 17 bases. The CDR3 has 16 residues. Germline CDR1 LNHDA, CDR2 SQIVND (reference sequence).

This clone has only one observation. This chain connects TRBV5-6 to TRBJ1-1; no definite D call. CDR1 is SGHDT, CDR2 YYEEEE, per germline. V shed 0 bases and J shed 12 bases, with 15 bases lying between them. The CDR3 contains 13 residues. As DNA, the CDR3 is TGTGCCAGCAGCTTGGTGGCCGAAAATCATCCTTTCTTT. Its protein is CASSLVAENHPFF.

This clone has a single count. The gene calls are TRBV2 and TRBJ2-2; D is possibly TRBD1 (6 bases). V was pared by 7 bases and J by 4 bases, with 16 bases between. The CDR3 is 15 residues long. The germline V gene has CDR1 SNHLY and CDR2 FYNNEI. Here the CDR3 reads CASTAGVIVTGELFF. The DNA of the CDR3 is TGTGCCAGCACGGCAGGGGTAATAGTCACCGGGGAGCTGTTTTTT.

The chain combines TRBV6-5 with TRBJ1-5; the D is unclear. Trimming took 7 bases from V and 5 from J, leaving 12 bases between them. CDR1 MNHEY and CDR2 SVGAGI come from the germline V gene. CDR3 length: 13 amino acids. In DNA, the CDR3 is TGTGCCAGCACTTCTAGTCTGGATCAGCCCCAGCATTTT. This codes for CASTSSLDQPQHF.

This rearrangement joins TRBV3-1 (or the pseudogene TRBV3-2) to TRBJ2-3; 8 nucleotides match TRBD2. This CDR3 has 16 residues. V was pared by 4 bases and J by 4 bases, with 10 bases of the junction left unmatched. Germline V CDR1 and CDR2: LGHDT, YNNKEL (reference sequence). As DNA, the CDR3 is TGTGCCAGCAGCCGCAAGAGAGCGGGAGTCTCAGATACGCAGTATTTT. It translates to CASSRKRAGVSDTQYF.

The chain recombines TRBV27 with TRBJ2-1; TRBD2 agrees at 9 bases. Germline CDR1 reads MNHEY; CDR2 reads SMNVEV (reference sequence). The CDR3 is made up of 15 amino acids. Losses at the gene ends were 3 bases for V and 5 bases for J; bases not matched to a gene: 5. The CDR3 spells CASSFVLAGNNEQFF. The CDR3 bases are TGTGCCAGCAGTTTCGTACTAGCGGGCAACAATGAGCAGTTCTTC.

The CDR3 DNA is TGCGCCAGCAGCTTGGCGCTAGCTTCTGATACGCAGTATTTT. As protein: CASSLALASDTQYF. The chain has TRBV5-1 and TRBJ2-3, with D possibly matching TRBD2 (5 bases). Germline-derived CDR1 and CDR2 are SGHRS and YFSETQ. The V gene lost 0 bases and the J gene lost 6 bases, with 11 bases spanning the gap. The CDR3 contains 14 residues.

This chain joins TRBV10-3 and TRBJ2-3; 10 bases line up with TRBD2. The CDR3 spans 17 residues. After removal of 0 bases from V and 7 bases from J, the junction contained 10 bases not matched to a gene. Per the germline V gene, CDR1 is ENHRY and CDR2 is SYGVKD. CDR3 DNA: TGTGCCATCAGTGAGTCAGCGGGAGGGCCGGGAAGCAATACGCAGTATTTT. It yields the protein CAISESAGGPGSNTQYF.

The gene calls are TRBV9 and TRBJ2-2; TRBD1 might be the D (6 bases). V shed 2 bases and J shed 0 bases, with 8 bases lying between them. The CDR3 spans 15 residues. Germline V gene data show CDR1 as SGDLS and CDR2 as YYNGEE. In DNA form, the CDR3 reads TGTGCCAGCAGCGTGACAGGAGCGAACACCGGGGAGCTGTTTTTT. Translated, it gives CASSVTGANTGELFF. Full variable domain (remainder filled in from reference TRBV9 and TRBJ2-2): DSGVTQTPKHLITATGQRVTLRCSPRSGDLSVYWYQQSLDQGLQFLIQYYNGEERAKGNILERFSAQQFPDLHSELNLSSLELGDSALYFCASSVTGANTGELFFGEGSRLTVL.

The gene calls are TRBV5-5 and TRBJ1-1, with TRBD1 matching 9 bases. With V trimmed by 5 bases and J by 4 bases, 9 bases remained unmatched. CDR1 is SGHKS, CDR2 YYEKEE, per germline (reference sequence). The CDR3 is 15 amino acids. The CDR3 nucleotides are TGTGCCAGCAGGTTAGGACAGGGGTCAGGCACTGAAGCTTTCTTT. Encoded protein: CASRLGQGSGTEAFF.

The V gene is TRBV28, the J gene TRBJ1-1; D gene ambiguous. Deletions cut 10 bases from V and 1 base from J, with 16 bases between. Looked up from germline, CDR1 is MDHEN and CDR2 is SYDVKM. The CDR3 consists of 14 residues. CDR3: CATKALPANTEAFF. The DNA of the CDR3 is TGTGCCACCAAAGCCCTGCCTGCGAACACTGAAGCTTTCTTT.

J is TRBJ1-3 and V is TRBV12-3 or TRBV12-4; tentative D call: TRBD1 (6 bases). The length of the CDR3 is 13 residues. V dropped 5 bases and J dropped 2 bases, with 7 bases sitting between them. The CDR3 is CASSTGTGNTIYF. In nucleotides, the CDR3 is TGTGCCAGCAGTACAGGGACTGGAAACACCATATATTTT.

This rearrangement joins TRBV3-1 (or the pseudogene TRBV3-2) to TRBJ2-1, with D unclear. This CDR3 is 12 amino acids long. Germline V gene sequence: CDR1 LGHDT, CDR2 YNNKEL (reference sequence). V was clipped by 6 bases and J by 7 bases, with 10 bases between them. CDR3 sequence reads: CASSPPGNEQFF. CDR3 nucleotides: TGTGCCAGCAGTCCCCCGGGTAATGAGCAGTTCTTC.

The V call is TRBV6-5, the J call TRBJ1-1; D is uncertain. V dropped 6 bases and J dropped 4 bases, with 15 bases sitting between them. This CDR3 is 14 amino acids long. The germline V gene encodes CDR1 MNHEY and CDR2 SVGAGI. CDR3 protein: CASRNDLWSTEAFF. CDR3 nucleotide sequence: TGTGCCAGCAGGAACGACCTGTGGAGCACTGAAGCTTTCTTT.

Only a few counts were recorded for this clone. CDR3 loop: CASSELGLVSNEQYF. Written as DNA, the CDR3 is TGTGCCAGCAGTGAACTGGGACTAGTTAGTAACGAGCAGTACTTC. The gene calls are TRBV6-1 and TRBJ2-7, with 8 nucleotides matching TRBD2. Germline V gene sequence: CDR1 MNHNS, CDR2 SASEGT. The CDR3 sequence is 15 residues long. The junction had 8 bases not matched to a gene; V was cut back by 2 bases and J by 5 bases.

V gene TRBV24-1 combines with J gene TRBJ2-1; possible D gene TRBD2, 5 bases. Germline V CDR1 and CDR2: KGHDR, SFDVKD. CDR3 length: 16 amino acids. Trimming cost V 3 bases and J 4 bases, with 15 bases left between them. CDR3 sequence reads: CATSDVDYRGYNEQFF. CDR3 bases: TGTGCCACCAGTGATGTAGACTATCGGGGATACAATGAGCAGTTCTTC.

This clone was recorded only once. V gene TRBV3-1 (or the pseudogene TRBV3-2) combines with J gene TRBJ2-5; no firm D call. This CDR3 contains 14 residues. The V gene's germline CDR1 is LGHDT and CDR2 YNNKEL (reference sequence). The V gene lost 1 base and the J gene lost 3 bases, with 9 bases spanning the gap. For the CDR3, the DNA is TGTGCCAGCAGCCAAGCGGTCATAGAAGAGACCCAGTACTTC. Residues: CASSQAVIEETQYF.

The chain is built from TRBV6-5 and TRBJ1-3, with a possible D match to TRBD1 (6 bases). There are 16 residues in the CDR3. Trimming cost V 1 base and J 0 bases, with 10 bases left between them. Germline V CDR1 and CDR2: MNHEY, SVGAGI. The CDR3 here is CASSYLGQHSGNTIYF. For the CDR3, the DNA is TGTGCCAGCAGTTACTTAGGACAGCACTCTGGAAACACCATATATTTT.